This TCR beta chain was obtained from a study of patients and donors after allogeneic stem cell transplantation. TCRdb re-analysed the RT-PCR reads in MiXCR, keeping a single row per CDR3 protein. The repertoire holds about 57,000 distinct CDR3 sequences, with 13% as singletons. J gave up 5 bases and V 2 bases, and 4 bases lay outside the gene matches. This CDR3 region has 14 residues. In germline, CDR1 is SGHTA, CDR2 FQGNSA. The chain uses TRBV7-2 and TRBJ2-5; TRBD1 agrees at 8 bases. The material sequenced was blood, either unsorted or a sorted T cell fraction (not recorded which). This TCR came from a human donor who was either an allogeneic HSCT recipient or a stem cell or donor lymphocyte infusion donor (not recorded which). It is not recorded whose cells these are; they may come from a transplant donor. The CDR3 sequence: CASSLSGGLETQYF. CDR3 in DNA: TGTGCCAGCAGCTTATCAGGGGGCTTGGAGACCCAGTACTTC. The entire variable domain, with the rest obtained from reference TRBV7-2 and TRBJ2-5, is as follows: GAGVSQSPSNKVTEKGKDVELRCDPISGHTALYWYRQSLGQGLEFLIYFQGNSAPDKSGLPSDRFSAERTGGSVSTLTIQRTQQEDSAVYLCASSLSGGLETQYFGPGTRLLVL.